This TCR beta chain was captured by sequencing in a study of OX40 agonist ivuxolimab in advanced cancers. Turning to the study itself: Treatment of patients was with ivuxolimab, an agonistic anti-OX40 (CD134) antibody.

Per germline, CDR1 SNHLY and CDR2 FYNNEI. The CDR3 is made up of 15 amino acids. Trimming stripped 8 bases from V and 0 bases from J, with 15 bases between. Assay: immunoSEQ multiplex PCR; the TCRdb copy retains only in-frame clones and omits some. The sample consists of about 80,000 clones, about 80% of them appearing once. The V call is TRBV2, the J call TRBJ2-3, with D perhaps TRBD1 or TRBD2 (5 bases each). The material was CD4+ or CD8+ T cells sorted from blood, obtained in a trial of the OX40 agonist ivuxolimab. This TCR derives from an adult with an advanced solid tumor such as melanoma, head and neck, liver or kidney cancer. In DNA, the CDR3 is TGTGCCAGCGAGGGCAGGGAAGGAAGCACAGATACGCAGTATTTT. Protein: CASEGREGSTDTQYF.